The entry below gives a single TCR beta chain sequence along with its context. Its antigen remains undetermined. Base qualities are not provided; no much larger clone lies one nucleotide away. Using the deep immunoSEQ assay, TCR CDR3 regions were amplified from genomic DNA by multiplex PCR. Extracted genomic DNA from each cell subset was spread evenly across all wells of several immunoSEQ 96-well plates, with each plate serving as a replicate. Each replicate PCR for sorted subsets received around 210 ng genomic DNA, equal to about 30,000 T cell genomes. The purified libraries were quantified using a Qubit 3.0 fluorometer, sized with a Bioanalyzer 2100, and then quantified again using the KAPA Library Quantification kit. A separate single-read 150-cycle Illumina NextSeq 550 flow cell was used to sequence each immunoSEQ 96-well plate. The authors' pipeline ran thus. Because only junctional sequences without quality scores were contained in the immunoSEQ output, filtering matching that applied to full-length reads could not be performed. To assign V/J genes and CDR3, sequences were annotated using PyIR, a Python wrapper for IgBLAST v1.9, with IMGT germline references. Reads were filtered out if the reads had weak V/J assignments (E-value above 1e-6), no CDR3, stop codons, out-of-frame junctions, or ambiguous translated residues. V3J clonotypes were defined by identical inferred V gene, J gene, and CDR3 amino acid sequence. Percentage overlap between repertoires was computed as shared unique clonotypes divided by the size of the smaller repertoire. Repertoire richness was assessed with RTK rarefaction, the Chao1 estimator, and Recon v2.1 estimates of unobserved clonotypes. For all TCRbeta clonotypes obtained by the gDNA method from a few donors, generation probabilities were computed with OLGA. TCRdb took this table from immuneACCESS and kept in-frame rearrangements with V and J called. Such tables lack part of the clones; where checked against another copy, unresolved V genes explain under half of the gap, and the rest is unexplained. The DNA was the basis for D and trimming; V, J and clone size are from that table. Within this sample are over a million clones, with approximately 97% of them counted one time only. 1.2% of the sample comes from the top ten.

The data are from a study of shared clonotypes between healthy human individuals (dated by TCRdb to about 2020). Broadly, across the study: Two women and a few men aged 18 to 49 years were included in the cohort. To estimate repertoire size and how much clonotypes are shared between individuals, the study performed deep sequencing of blood TCR repertoires from roughly five healthy adults. Per donor, three plates each were used for CD4 naive and CD4 memory, two for CD8 naive, and one for CD8 memory. Different laboratories and diverse techniques were used to prepare libraries and sequence TCR repertoires, to increase sequencing depth and limit assay-specific biases. Leukapheresis yielded between about 0.9 and 9.5 billion PBMCs per donor.

Study-wide conclusions, independent of this receptor: Even with the large sequencing depth, rarefaction of the sorted-subset datasets indicated that sequencing was incomplete. Estimated clonotype richness was generally larger for naive than for memory subsets. Because the study included only a small number of donors, the genetic and exposure-history diversity represented was limited. Sharing across several donors was observed for approximately 5% of naive CD4, over 3% of naive CD8, 2% to 2.5% of memory CD4, and over 0.3% of memory CD8 clonotypes. Clonotypes shared by all four sorted-subset donors showed higher generation probabilities than non-shared clonotypes. Based on pairwise subsampling, the degree of clonotype sharing among donors was expected to be affected by sequencing depth. Sampling was restricted to blood, and TCR repertoires in tissue are likely to differ from TCR repertoires in blood.

Trimming removed 4 bases from V and 5 bases from J; the gene matches leave 8 bases unexplained. From cysteine to phenylalanine, the CDR3 is 15 amino acids long. Just the 45-base CDR3 DNA is kept, in frame starting at base 1. Via the germline V gene (reference sequence), CDR1 is SGHNT and CDR2 YYREEE. The donors were healthy, HIV-negative adults with no recently reported acute infections or vaccinations. Every donor was a Caucasian adult living in Nashville, Tennessee, USA. CD4+ T cells were enriched by magnetic negative selection; naive cells were then positively selected on CD45RA, and the negative fraction formed the memory subset. Blood was collected by leukapheresis, and PBMCs were isolated by Ficoll-Histopaque density gradient centrifugation and then cryopreserved in liquid nitrogen vapor phase. Purity and quantity of every magnetically sorted T cell population were checked by analytical flow cytometry. Genomic DNA was isolated from each sorted fraction and quantified by UV absorbance on a Nanodrop 2000c.

The sequencing sample was made of naive CD4+ T cells sorted from blood. This specimen's cell subset or site label, per the study, means: CD45RA+ positively selected. The rearranged chain carries TRBV5-4 and TRBJ2-5; 10 bases in the middle match TRBD1. The clonotype comes from a man younger than 40 in good health. The CDR3 reads CASSPPGQGKETQYF. Read as DNA, the sequence is TGTGCCAGCAGCCCACCGGGACAGGGGAAGGAGACCCAGTACTTC.